The text below deals with one TCR beta chain. What it binds is not known. The V and J ends lost 3 bases and 6 bases, in that order; junction bases with no gene match: 3. The CDR3 length is 14 residues. The germline CDR1 and CDR2 sequences are LNHNV and YYDKDF (reference sequence). TEMRA cells were enriched by FACS, while CD8+ and CD4+ T cells were obtained through a negative isolation that was performed magnetically. Roughly 0.45 to 1 ug RNA was reverse transcribed with random hexamers. The authors amplified TCR beta CDR3 across 54 Vbeta and 13 Jbeta using immunoSEQ multiplex PCR. TCRdb fed the immunoSEQ multiplex PCR reads into MiXCR, producing one record per CDR3 protein. The sample lists 150,000 or so distinct CDR3 sequences; 85% to 95% were seen once. This sample stems from a study of CD8 T cells in Susac syndrome. Findings and caveats of the study: Within Susac syndrome CD4+ T cell repertoires, clonal expansion was not evident. It was acknowledged by the study that relatively few individuals were included in its TCR sequencing and HLA analysis.

V and J are TRBV15 and TRBJ2-2; 8 bases agree with TRBD1. The receptor's source is a human donor with Susac syndrome. The sequenced sample was CD4+ T cells from PBMCs. DNA for the CDR3: TGTGCCACCAGCAGGGACAGGGTGGCCGGGGAGCTGTTTTTT. This translates into CATSRDRVAGELFF.